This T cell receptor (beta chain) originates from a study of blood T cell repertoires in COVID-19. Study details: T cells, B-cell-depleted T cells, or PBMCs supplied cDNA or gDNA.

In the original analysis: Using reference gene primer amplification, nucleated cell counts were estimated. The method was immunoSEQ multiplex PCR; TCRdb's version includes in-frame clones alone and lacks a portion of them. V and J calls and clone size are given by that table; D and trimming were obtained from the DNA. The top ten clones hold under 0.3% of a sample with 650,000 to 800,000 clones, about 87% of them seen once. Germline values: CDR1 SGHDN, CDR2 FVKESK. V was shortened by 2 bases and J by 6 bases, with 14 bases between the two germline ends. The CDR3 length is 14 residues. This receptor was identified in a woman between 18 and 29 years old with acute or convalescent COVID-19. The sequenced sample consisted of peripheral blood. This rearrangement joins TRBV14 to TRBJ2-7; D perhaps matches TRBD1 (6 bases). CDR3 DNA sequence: TGTGCCAGCAGCCAACCGGGACAACCTCGCGAGCAGTACTTC. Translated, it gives CASSQPGQPREQYF.